These 6 T cell receptor beta chains came from one sample sequenced in a study of vaccination effects on CD4 cells after COVID-19. Produced via immunoSEQ multiplex PCR; TCRdb's table is partial and in-frame only. The sample includes roughly 59,000 clones, 60% to 80% of them seen just once. Viral peptide pool expansion of antigen-specific CD4+ T cells preceded sequencing in the ViraFEST assay. After less than 11 days in culture, the CD4+ T cells were isolated. Two-dose vaccination with either BNT162b2 or mRNA-1273 was given to the participants. Their cognate antigens are unknown. Material: CD4+ T cells from PBMCs cultured with HCoV-OC43 spike peptides, obtained after COVID-19 vaccination. Specified subset: HCoV-OC43 spike overlapping peptide pool stimulation. These TCRs come from a human donor who received a COVID-19 vaccine.

This clone was observed a few times. The rearrangement uses TRBV18 and TRBJ1-1; the D is unclear. The germline V gene has CDR1 KGHSH and CDR2 LQKENI. V lost 3 bases and J 0 bases, leaving 11 bases between the germline ends. This CDR3 comprises 15 residues. DNA of the CDR3: TGTGCCAGCTCACCGACGGCGGGCATGAACACTGAAGCTTTCTTT. It encodes CASSPTAGMNTEAFF.

The chain couples TRBV5-1 to TRBJ2-5, with D maybe TRBD1 (6 bases). From germline, CDR1 is SGHRS and CDR2 YFSETQ. The CDR3 is 14 residues long. The V and J ends lost 2 bases and 2 bases respectively, with 10 bases between them. CDR3 sequence: CASSFSGVQETQYF. As DNA, the CDR3 is TGCGCCAGCAGCTTTTCAGGGGTTCAAGAGACCCAGTACTTC.

The CDR3 protein is CASSLGPPGNSPLHF. CDR3 sequence (DNA): TGTGCCAGCAGCCTCGGGCCCCCCGGGAATTCACCCCTCCACTTT. The chain carries TRBV14 and TRBJ1-6; D not resolved. CDR1 is SGHDN and CDR2 is FVKESK in the germline V gene. The CDR3 totals 15 residues. V was pared by 4 bases and J by 7 bases, with 14 bases between.

The chain employs TRBV2 and TRBJ1-1, with TRBD1 matching over 7 bases. Trimming at V came to 5 bases and at J to 0 bases, leaving 12 bases not matched to a gene. Germline assignment: CDR1 SNHLY and CDR2 FYNNEI. The CDR3 totals 17 residues. The chain's CDR3 is CASSWTGLRTLNTEAFF. CDR3 sequence (DNA): TGTGCCAGCAGTTGGACAGGCCTCCGAACCCTGAACACTGAAGCTTTCTTT.

The CDR3 reads CASGLQGSTDTQYF. In DNA form, the CDR3 reads TGTGCTAGTGGTTTACAGGGAAGCACAGATACGCAGTATTTT. The rearrangement links TRBV12-5 to TRBJ2-3; maybe TRBD1 (6 bases). The CDR3 runs 14 residues. The germline V and J ends were trimmed by 3 bases and 0 bases, with 7 bases remaining between them. Per the germline V gene, CDR1 is LGHNT and CDR2 is FRNRAP.

The chain couples TRBV3-1 (or the pseudogene TRBV3-2) to TRBJ2-5; D unclear. There are 12 residues in the CDR3. V shed 1 base and J shed 6 bases, with 6 bases lying between them. CDR1 LGHDT and CDR2 YNNKEL come from the germline V gene (reference sequence). The CDR3 region is CASSQVEKTQYF. The DNA of the CDR3 is TGTGCCAGCAGCCAAGTTGAGAAGACCCAGTACTTC.